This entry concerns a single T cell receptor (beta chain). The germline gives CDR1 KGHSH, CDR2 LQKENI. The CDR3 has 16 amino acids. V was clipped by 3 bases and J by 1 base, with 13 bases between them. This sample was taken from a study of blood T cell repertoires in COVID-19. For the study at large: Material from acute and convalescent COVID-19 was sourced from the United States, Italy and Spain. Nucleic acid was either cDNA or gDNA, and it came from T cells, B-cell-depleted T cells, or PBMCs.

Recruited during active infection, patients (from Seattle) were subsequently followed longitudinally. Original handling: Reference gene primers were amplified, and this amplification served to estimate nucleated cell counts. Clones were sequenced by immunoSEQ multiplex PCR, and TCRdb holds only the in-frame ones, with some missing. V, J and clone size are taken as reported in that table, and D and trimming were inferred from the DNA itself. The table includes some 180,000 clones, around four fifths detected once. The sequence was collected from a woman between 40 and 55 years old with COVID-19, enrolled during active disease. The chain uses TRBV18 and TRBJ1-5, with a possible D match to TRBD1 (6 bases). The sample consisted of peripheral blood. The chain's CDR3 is CASSPQGQLSNQPQHF. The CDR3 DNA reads TGTGCCAGCTCACCCCAAGGACAGCTAAGCAATCAGCCCCAGCATTTT.